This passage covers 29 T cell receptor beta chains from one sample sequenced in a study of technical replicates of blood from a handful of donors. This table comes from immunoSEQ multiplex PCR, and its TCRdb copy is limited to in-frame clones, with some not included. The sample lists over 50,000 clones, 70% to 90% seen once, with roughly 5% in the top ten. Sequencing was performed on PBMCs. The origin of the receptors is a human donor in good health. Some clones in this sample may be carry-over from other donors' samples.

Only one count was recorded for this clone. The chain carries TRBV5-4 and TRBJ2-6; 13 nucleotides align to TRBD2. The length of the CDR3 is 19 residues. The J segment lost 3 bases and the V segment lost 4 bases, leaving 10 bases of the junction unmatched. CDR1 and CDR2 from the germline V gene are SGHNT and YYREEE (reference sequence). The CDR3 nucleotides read TGTGCCAGCAGCACCCGGACTAGCGGGGGAGGAATTGGGGCCAACGTCCTGACTTTC. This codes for CASSTRTSGGGIGANVLTF.

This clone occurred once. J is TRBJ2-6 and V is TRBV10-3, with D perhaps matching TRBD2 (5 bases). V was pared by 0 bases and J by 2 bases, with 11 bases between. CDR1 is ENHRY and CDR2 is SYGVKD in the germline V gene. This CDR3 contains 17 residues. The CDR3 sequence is CAISESWEFPGANVLTF. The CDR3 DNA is TGTGCCATCAGTGAGTCGTGGGAGTTTCCTGGGGCCAACGTCCTGACTTTC.

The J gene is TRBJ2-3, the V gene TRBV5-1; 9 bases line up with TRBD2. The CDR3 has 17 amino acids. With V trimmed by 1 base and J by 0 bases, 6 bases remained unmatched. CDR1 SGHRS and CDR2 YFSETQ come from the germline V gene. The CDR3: CASSLLPSGTSTDTQYF. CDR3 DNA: TGCGCCAGCAGCTTGTTGCCTAGCGGGACTAGCACAGATACGCAGTATTTT.

CDR3 nucleotide sequence: TGTGCCAGCAGCAACCGACAGGGGGTACAGGGCTACACCTTC. It encodes CASSNRQGVQGYTF. The chain couples TRBV6-1 to TRBJ1-2; 9 nucleotides line up with TRBD1. Germline loops: CDR1 MNHNS, CDR2 SASEGT. V was pared by 6 bases and J by 8 bases, with 10 bases of the junction left unmatched. CDR3 length: 14 residues.

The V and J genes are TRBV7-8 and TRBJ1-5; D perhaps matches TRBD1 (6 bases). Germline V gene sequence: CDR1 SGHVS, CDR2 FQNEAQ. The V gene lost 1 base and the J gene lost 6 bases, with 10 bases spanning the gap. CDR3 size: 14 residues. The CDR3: CASSLDRGAQPQHF. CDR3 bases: TGTGCCAGCAGCTTAGATCGGGGGGCTCAGCCCCAGCATTTT.

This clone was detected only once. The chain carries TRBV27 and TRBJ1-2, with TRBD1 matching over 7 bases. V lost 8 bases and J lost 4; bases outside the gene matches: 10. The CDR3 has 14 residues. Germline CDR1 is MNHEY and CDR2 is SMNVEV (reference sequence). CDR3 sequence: CASGYTGVSYGYTF. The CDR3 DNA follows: TGTGCCAGCGGTTATACAGGGGTTAGCTATGGCTACACCTTC.

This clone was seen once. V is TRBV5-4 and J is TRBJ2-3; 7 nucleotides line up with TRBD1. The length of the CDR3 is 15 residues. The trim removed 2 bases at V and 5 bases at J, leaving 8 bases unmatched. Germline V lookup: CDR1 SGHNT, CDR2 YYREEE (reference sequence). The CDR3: CASSLGMAGGDTQYF. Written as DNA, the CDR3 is TGTGCCAGCAGCTTAGGTATGGCAGGGGGAGATACGCAGTATTTT. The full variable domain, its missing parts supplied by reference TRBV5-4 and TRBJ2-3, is ETGVTQSPTHLIKTRGQQVTLRCSSQSGHNTVSWYQQALGQGPQFIFQYYREEENGRGNFPPRFSGLQFPNYSSELNVNALELDDSALYLCASSLGMAGGDTQYFGPGTRLTVL.

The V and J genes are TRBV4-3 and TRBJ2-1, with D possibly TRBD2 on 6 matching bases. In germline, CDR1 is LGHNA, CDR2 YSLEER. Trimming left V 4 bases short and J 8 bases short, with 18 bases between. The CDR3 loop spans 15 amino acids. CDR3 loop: CASSLVPGLLDEQFF. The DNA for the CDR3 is TGCGCCAGCAGCCTCGTCCCGGGACTTCTAGATGAGCAGTTCTTC.

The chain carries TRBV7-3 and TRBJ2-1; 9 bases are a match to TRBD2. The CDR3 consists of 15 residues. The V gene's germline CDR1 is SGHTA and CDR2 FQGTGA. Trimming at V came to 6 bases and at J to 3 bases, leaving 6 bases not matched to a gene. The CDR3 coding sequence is TGTGCCAGCAGAGCCGGGACTAGCAGCTACAATGAGCAGTTCTTC. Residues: CASRAGTSSYNEQFF.

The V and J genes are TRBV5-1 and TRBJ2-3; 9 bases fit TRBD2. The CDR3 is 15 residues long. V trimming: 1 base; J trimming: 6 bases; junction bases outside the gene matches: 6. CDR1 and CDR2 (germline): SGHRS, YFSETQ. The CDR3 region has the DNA TGCGCCAGCAGCTTGCTTGGCGGGGGGGAGGATACGCAGTATTTT. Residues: CASSLLGGGEDTQYF.

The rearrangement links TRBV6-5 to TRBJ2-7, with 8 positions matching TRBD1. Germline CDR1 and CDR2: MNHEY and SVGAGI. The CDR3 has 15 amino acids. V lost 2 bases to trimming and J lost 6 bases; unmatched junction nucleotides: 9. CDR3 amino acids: CASSYGRTGLGEQYF. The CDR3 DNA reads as TGTGCCAGCAGTTACGGTCGGACAGGGCTTGGCGAGCAGTACTTC.

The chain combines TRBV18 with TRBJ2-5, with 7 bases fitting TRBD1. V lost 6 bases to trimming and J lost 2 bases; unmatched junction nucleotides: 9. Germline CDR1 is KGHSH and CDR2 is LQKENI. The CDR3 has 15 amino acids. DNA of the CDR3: TGTGCCAGCTCGTTCCGGGACAGTCATCAAGAGACCCAGTACTTC. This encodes CASSFRDSHQETQYF.

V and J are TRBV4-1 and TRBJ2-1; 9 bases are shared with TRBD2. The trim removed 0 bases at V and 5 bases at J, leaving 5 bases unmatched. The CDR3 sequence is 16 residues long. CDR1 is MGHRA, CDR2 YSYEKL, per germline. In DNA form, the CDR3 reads TGCGCCAGCAGCCAAGATGGCGGGAGGGCCCACAATGAGCAGTTCTTC. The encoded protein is CASSQDGGRAHNEQFF.

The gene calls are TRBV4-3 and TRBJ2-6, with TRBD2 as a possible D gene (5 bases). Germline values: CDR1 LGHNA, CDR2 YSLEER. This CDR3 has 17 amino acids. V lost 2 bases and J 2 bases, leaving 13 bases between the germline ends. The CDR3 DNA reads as TGCGCCAGCAGCCAAAGGCGGGTCATCCCTGGGGCCAACGTCCTGACTTTC. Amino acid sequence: CASSQRRVIPGANVLTF.

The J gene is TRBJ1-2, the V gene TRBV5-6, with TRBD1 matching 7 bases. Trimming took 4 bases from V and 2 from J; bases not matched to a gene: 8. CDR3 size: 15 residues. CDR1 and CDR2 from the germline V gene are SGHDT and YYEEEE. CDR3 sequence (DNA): TGTGCCAGCAGCCAACTAGGGGGCTCAAACTATGGCTACACCTTC. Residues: CASSQLGGSNYGYTF.

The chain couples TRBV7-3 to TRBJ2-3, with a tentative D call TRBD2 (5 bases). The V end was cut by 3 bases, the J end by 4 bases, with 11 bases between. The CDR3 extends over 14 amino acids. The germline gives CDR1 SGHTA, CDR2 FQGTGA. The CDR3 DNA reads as TGTGCCAGCAGCTTGACCGGGATTTCAGATACGCAGTATTTT. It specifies CASSLTGISDTQYF.

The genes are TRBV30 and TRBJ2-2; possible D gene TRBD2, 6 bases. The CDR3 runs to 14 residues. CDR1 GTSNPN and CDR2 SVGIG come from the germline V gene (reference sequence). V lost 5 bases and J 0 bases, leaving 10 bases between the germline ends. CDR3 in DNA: TGTGCCTGGGGTCGCGGGGCGAACACCGGGGAGCTGTTTTTT. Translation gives CAWGRGANTGELFF. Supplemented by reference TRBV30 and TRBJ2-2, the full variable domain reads SQTIHQWPATLVQPVGSPLSLECTVEGTSNPNLYWYRQAAGRGLQLLFYSVGIGQISSEVPQNLSASRPQDRQFILSSKKLLLSDSGFYLCAWGRGANTGELFFGEGSRLTVL.

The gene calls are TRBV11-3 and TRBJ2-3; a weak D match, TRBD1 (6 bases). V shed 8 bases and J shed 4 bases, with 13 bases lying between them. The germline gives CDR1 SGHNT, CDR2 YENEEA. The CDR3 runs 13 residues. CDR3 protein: CASSRAGADTQYF. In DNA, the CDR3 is TGTGCCAGCTCTCGGGCAGGGGCAGATACGCAGTATTTT. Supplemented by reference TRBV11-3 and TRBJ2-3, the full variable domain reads EAGVVQSPRYKIIEKKQPVAFWCNPISGHNTLYWYLQNLGQGPELLIRYENEEAVDDSQLPKDRFSAERLKGVDSTLKIQPAELGDSAVYLCASSRAGADTQYFGPGTRLTVL.

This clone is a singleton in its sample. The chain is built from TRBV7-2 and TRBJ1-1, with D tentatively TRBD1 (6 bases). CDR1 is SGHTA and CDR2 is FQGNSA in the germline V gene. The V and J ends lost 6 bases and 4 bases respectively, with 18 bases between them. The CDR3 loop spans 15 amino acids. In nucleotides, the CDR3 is TGTGCCAGCAGTTGGCCGGGGAGGGGGACCACTGAAGCTTTCTTT. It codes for CASSWPGRGTTEAFF. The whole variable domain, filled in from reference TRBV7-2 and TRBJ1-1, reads GAGVSQSPSNKVTEKGKDVELRCDPISGHTALYWYRQSLGQGLEFLIYFQGNSAPDKSGLPSDRFSAERTGGSVSTLTIQRTQQEDSAVYLCASSWPGRGTTEAFFGQGTRLTVV.

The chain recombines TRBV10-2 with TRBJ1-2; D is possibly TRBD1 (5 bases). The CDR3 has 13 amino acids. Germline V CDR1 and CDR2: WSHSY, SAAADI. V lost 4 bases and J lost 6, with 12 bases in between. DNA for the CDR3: TGCGCCAGCAGTGTAGGGGTATCGGATGGCTACACCTTC. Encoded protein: CASSVGVSDGYTF.

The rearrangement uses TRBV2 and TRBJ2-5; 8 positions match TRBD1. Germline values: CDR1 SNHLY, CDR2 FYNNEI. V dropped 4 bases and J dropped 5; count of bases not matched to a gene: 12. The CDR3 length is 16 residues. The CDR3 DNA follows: TGTGCCAGCAGTGGGAGGTCAGGGGGCGGGTTTGAGACCCAGTACTTC. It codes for CASSGRSGGGFETQYF.

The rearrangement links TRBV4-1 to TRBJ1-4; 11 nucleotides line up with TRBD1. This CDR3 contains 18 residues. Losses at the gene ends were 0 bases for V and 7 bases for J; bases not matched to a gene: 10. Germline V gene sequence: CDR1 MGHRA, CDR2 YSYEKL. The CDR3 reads CASSQDPGTGGRLEKLFF. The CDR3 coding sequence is TGCGCCAGCAGCCAAGATCCCGGGACAGGGGGGCGGCTTGAAAAACTGTTTTTT.

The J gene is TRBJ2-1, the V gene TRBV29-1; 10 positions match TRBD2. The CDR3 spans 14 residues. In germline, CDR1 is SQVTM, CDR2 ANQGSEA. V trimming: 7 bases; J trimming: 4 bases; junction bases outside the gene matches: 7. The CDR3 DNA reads TGCAGCGCTGATAGCGGGGGGCTTTACAATGAGCAGTTCTTC. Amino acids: CSADSGGLYNEQFF.

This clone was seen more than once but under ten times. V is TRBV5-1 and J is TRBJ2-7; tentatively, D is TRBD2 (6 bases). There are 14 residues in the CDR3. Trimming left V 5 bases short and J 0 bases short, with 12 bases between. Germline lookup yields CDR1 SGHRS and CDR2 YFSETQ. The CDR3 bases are TGCGCCAGCAGAATACAGACTAGCTCCTACGAGCAGTACTTC. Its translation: CASRIQTSSYEQYF.

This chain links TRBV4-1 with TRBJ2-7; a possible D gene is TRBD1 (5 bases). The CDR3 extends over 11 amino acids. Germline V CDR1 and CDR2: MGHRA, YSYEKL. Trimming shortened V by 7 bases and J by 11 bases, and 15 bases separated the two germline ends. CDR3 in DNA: TGCGCCAGCAAGGATGGGCTAGGGGAGTACTTC. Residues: CASKDGLGEYF.

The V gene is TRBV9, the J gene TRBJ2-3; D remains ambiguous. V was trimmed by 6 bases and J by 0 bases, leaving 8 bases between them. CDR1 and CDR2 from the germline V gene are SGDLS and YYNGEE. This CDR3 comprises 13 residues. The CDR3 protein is CASTMTSTDTQYF. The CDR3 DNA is TGTGCCAGCACCATGACTAGCACAGATACGCAGTATTTT. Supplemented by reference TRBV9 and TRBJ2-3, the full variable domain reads DSGVTQTPKHLITATGQRVTLRCSPRSGDLSVYWYQQSLDQGLQFLIQYYNGEERAKGNILERFSAQQFPDLHSELNLSSLELGDSALYFCASTMTSTDTQYFGPGTRLTVL.

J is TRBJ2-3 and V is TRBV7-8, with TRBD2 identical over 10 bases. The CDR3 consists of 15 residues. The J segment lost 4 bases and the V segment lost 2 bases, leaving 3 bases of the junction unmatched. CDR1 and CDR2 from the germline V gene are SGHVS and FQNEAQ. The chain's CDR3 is CASSLILAGADTQYF. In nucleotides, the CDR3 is TGTGCCAGCAGCTTAATTCTAGCGGGGGCAGATACGCAGTATTTT.

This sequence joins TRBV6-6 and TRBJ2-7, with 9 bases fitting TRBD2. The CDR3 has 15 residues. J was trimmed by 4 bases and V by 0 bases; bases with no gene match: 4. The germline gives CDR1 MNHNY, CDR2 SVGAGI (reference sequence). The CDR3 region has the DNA TGTGCCAGCAGTTACTCGGCTAGCGGGGATTACGAGCAGTACTTC. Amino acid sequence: CASSYSASGDYEQYF.

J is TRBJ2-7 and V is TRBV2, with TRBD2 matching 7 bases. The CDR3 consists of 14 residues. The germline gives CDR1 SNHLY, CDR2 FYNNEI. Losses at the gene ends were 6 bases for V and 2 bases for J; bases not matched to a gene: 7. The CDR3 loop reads CASRAGGTTYEQYF. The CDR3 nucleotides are TGTGCCAGCAGGGCCGGGGGGACTACCTACGAGCAGTACTTC.